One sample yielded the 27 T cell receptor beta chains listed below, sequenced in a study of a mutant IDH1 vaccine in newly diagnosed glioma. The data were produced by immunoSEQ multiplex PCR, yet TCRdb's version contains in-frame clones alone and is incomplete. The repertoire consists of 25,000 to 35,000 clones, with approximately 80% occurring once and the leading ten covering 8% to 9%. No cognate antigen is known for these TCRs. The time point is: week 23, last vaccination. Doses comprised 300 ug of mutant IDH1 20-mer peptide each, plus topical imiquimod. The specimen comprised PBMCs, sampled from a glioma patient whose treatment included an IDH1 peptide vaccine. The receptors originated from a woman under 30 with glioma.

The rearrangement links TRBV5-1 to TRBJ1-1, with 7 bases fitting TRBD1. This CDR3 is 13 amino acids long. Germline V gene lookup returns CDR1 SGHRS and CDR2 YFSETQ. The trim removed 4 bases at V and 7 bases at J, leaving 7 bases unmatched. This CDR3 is CASSLTGTVEAFF. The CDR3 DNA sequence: TGCGCCAGCAGCCTTACCGGGACAGTTGAAGCTTTCTTT.

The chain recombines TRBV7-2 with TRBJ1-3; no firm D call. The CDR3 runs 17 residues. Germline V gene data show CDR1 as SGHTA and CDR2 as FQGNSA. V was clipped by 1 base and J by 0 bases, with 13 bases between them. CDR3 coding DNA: TGTGCCAGCAGCTTAGTGGTGCAGGTTAGCTCTGGAAACACCATATATTTT. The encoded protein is CASSLVVQVSSGNTIYF.

CDR3 in DNA: TGCAGCGCGCAGAACGGGGAGCTGTTTTTT. Protein: CSAQNGELFF. V gene TRBV29-1 combines with J gene TRBJ2-2; no reliable D call. The CDR3 covers 10 residues. Trimming removed 7 bases at V and 7 bases at J, with 7 bases between. In germline, CDR1 is SQVTM, CDR2 ANQGSEA.

The CDR3 reads CACRSGRFAGELFF. CDR3 nucleotide sequence: TGTGCCTGCCGGAGCGGGAGGTTTGCCGGGGAGCTGTTTTTT. The chain is built from TRBV19 and TRBJ2-2; 9 bases align to TRBD2. CDR3 length equals 14 residues. V was clipped by 11 bases and J by 6 bases; unmatched bases: 10. Germline V CDR1 and CDR2: LNHDA, SQIVND (reference sequence).

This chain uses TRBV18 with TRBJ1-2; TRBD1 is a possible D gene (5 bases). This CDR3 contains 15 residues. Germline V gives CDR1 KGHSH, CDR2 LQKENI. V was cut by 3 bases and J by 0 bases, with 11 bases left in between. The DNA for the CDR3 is TGTGCCAGCTCACCCGACTTACAGGCTAACTATGGCTACACCTTC. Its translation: CASSPDLQANYGYTF.

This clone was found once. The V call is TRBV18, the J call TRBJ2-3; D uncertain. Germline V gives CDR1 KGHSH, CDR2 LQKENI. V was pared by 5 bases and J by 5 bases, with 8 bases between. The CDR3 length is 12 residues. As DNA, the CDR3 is TGTGCCAGCTCATCCGAGGAAGATACGCAGTATTTT. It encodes CASSSEEDTQYF.

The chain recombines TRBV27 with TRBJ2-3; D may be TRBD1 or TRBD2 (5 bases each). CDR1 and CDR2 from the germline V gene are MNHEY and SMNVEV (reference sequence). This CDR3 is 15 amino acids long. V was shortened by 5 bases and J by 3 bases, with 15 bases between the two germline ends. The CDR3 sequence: CASSHSGAGTDTQYF. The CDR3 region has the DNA TGTGCCAGCAGTCACAGCGGAGCAGGGACAGATACGCAGTATTTT.

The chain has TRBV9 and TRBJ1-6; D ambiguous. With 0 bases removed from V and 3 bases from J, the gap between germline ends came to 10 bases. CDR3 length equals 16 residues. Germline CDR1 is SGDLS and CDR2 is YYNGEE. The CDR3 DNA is TGTGCCAGCAGCGTAGGGGGAGAGGTCTATAATTCACCCCTCCACTTT. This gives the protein CASSVGGEVYNSPLHF.

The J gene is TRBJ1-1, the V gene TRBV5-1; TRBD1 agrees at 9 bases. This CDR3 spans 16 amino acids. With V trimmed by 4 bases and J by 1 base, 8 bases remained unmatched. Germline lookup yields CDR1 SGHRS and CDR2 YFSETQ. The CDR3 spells CASSGGQGQSNTEAFF. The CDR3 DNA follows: TGCGCCAGCAGCGGCGGACAGGGGCAATCGAACACTGAAGCTTTCTTT.

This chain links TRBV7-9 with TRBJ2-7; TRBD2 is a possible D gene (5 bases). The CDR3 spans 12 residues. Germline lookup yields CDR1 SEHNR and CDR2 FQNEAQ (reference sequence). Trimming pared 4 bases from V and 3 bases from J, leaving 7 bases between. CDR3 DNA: TGTGCCAGCAGCTCGGACTTCTACGAGCAGTACTTC. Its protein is CASSSDFYEQYF.

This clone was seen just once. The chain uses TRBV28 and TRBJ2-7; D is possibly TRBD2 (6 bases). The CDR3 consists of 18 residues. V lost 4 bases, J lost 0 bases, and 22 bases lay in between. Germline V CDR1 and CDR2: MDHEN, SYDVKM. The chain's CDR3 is CASSSTKELARSSYEQYF. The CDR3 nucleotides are TGTGCCAGCAGTTCCACCAAAGAGCTAGCGCGGAGCTCCTACGAGCAGTACTTC.

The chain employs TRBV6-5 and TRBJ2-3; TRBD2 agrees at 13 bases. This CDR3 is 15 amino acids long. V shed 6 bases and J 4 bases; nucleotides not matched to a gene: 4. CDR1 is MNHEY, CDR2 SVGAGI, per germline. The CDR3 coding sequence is TGTGCCAGCAGAGAACTAGCGGGGGGGCCAGATACGCAGTATTTT. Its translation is CASRELAGGPDTQYF.

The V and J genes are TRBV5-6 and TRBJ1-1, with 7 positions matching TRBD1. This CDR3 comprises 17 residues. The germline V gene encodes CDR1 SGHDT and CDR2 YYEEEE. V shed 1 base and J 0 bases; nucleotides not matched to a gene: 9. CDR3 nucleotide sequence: TGTGCCAGCAGCTTGCTAGGGGGCAACACGATGAACACTGAAGCTTTCTTT. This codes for CASSLLGGNTMNTEAFF.

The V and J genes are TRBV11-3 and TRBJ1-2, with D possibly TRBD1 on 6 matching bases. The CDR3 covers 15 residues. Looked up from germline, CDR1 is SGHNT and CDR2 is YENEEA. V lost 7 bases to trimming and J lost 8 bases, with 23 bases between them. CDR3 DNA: TGTGCCAGCACTCCGGTCGGGGGCCCATCGGGAGGCTACACCTTC. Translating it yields CASTPVGGPSGGYTF.

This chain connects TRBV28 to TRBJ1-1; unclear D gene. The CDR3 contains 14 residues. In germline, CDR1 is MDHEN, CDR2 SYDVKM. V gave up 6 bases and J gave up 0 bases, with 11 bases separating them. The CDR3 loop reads CASSVSRLNTEAFF. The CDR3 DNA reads TGTGCCAGCAGCGTTAGCAGACTGAACACTGAAGCTTTCTTT. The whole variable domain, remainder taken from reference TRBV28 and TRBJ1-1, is DVKVTQSSRYLVKRTGEKVFLECVQDMDHENMFWYRQDPGLGLRLIYFSYDVKMKEKGDIPEGYSVSREKKERFSLILESASTNQTSMYLCASSVSRLNTEAFFGQGTRLTVV.

The CDR3 region has the DNA TGTGCCAGCAGCGTACAAGACCAGGGGCAGGGCGGCTACACCTTC. Residues: CASSVQDQGQGGYTF. The chain recombines TRBV7-8 with TRBJ1-2; weak D call: TRBD1 (6 bases). Germline V gene lookup returns CDR1 SGHVS and CDR2 FQNEAQ. This CDR3 contains 15 residues. The germline V and J ends were trimmed by 5 bases and 8 bases, with 21 bases remaining between them.

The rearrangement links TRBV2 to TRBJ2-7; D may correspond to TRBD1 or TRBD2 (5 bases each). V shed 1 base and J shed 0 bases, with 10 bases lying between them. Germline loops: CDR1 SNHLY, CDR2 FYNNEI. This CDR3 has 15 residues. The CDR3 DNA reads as TGTGCCAGCAGTGAAGGGGGCGGGCCCTCCTACGAGCAGTACTTC. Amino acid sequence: CASSEGGGPSYEQYF. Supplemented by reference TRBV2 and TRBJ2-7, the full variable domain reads EPEVTQTPSHQVTQMGQEVILRCVPISNHLYFYWYRQILGQKVEFLVSFYNNEISEKSEIFDDQFSVERPDGSNFTLKIRSTKLEDSAMYFCASSEGGGPSYEQYFGPGTRLTVT.

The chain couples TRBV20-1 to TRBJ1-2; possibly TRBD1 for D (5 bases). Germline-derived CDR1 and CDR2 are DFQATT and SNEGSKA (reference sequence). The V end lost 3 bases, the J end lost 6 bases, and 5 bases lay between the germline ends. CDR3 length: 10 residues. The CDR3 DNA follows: TGCAGTGCTAGGACAGATGGCTACACCTTC. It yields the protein CSARTDGYTF.

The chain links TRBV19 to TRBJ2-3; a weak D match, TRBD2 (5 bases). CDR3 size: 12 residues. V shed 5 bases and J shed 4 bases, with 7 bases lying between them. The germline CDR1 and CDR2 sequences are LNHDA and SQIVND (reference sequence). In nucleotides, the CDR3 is TGTGCCAGTAGTCTAGCATCAGATACGCAGTATTTT. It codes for CASSLASDTQYF.

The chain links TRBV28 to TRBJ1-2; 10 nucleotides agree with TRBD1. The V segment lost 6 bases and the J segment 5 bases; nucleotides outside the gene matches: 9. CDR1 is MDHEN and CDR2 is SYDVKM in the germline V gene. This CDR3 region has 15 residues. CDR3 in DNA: TGTGCCAGCAGCTATCGGACAGGGGGATTATATGGCTACACCTTC. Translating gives CASSYRTGGLYGYTF.

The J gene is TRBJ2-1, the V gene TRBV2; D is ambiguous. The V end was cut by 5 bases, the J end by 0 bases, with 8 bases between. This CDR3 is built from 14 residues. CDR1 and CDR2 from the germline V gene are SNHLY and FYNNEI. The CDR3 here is CASSPGSSYNEQFF. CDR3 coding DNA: TGTGCCAGCAGTCCGGGTAGCTCCTACAATGAGCAGTTCTTC.

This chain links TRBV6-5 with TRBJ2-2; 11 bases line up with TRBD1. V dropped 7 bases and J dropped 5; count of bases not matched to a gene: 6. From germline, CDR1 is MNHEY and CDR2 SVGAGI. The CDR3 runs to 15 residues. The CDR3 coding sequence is TGTGCCAGCAACCGGGACAGGGGGGGGACCGGGGAGCTGTTTTTT. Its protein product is CASNRDRGGTGELFF.

The CDR3 sequence: CASSITKTIGQPQHF. CDR3 in DNA: TGTGCCAGTAGTATAACAAAAACTATAGGTCAGCCCCAGCATTTT. This chain links TRBV19 with TRBJ1-5; D gene uncertain. The germline V gene has CDR1 LNHDA and CDR2 SQIVND (reference sequence). The CDR3 spans 15 residues. With 2 bases removed from V and 6 bases from J, the gap between germline ends came to 14 bases. Supplemented by reference TRBV19 and TRBJ1-5, the full variable domain reads DGGITQSPKYLFRKEGQNVTLSCEQNLNHDAMYWYRQDPGQGLRLIYYSQIVNDFQKGDIAEGYSVSREKKESFPLTVTSAQKNPTAFYLCASSITKTIGQPQHFGDGTRLSIL.

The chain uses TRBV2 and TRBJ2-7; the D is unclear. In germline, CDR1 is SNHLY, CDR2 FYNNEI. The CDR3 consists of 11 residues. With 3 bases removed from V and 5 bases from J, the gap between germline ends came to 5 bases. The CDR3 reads CASSEGNEQYF. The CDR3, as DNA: TGTGCCAGCAGTGAGGGGAACGAGCAGTACTTC.

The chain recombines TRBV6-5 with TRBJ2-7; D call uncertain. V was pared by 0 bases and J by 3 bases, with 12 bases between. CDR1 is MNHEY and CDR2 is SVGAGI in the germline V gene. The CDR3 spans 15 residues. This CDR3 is CASSYSNRGGYEQYF. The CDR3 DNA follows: TGTGCCAGCAGTTACTCGAATCGTGGTGGCTACGAGCAGTACTTC.

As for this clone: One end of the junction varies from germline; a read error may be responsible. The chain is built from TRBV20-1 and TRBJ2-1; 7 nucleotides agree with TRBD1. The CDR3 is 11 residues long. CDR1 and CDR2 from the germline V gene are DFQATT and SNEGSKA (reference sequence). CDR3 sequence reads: CSARDFTGVIF. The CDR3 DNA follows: TGCAGTGCTAGAGATTTTACAGGGGTAATCTTC.

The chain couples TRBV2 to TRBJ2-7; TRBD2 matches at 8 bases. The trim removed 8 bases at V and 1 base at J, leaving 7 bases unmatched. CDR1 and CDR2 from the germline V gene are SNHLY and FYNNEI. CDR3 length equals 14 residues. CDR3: CASFLGGGSYEQYF. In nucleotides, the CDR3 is TGTGCCAGCTTTCTGGGCGGGGGGTCCTACGAGCAGTACTTC.